The clone carrying this TCR beta chain was detected many times. Inclusion characteristics of ophthalmopathy patients comprised a Clinical Activity Score of at least 3, a NOSPECS grade of at least 4, and duration under 3 months. The sample comes from a study of T cells in Graves' hyperthyroidism and ophthalmopathy. Researchers amplified the TCR beta CDR3 regions from RNA transcripts. When the TCR CDR3 underwent first-round RT-PCR, the HTBI primer set was used. Via MiXCR, TCRdb re-called the multiplex PCR reads, giving one row per CDR3 protein. The sample carries fewer than 550,000 distinct CDR3 sequences, approximately 25% recorded once. The CDR3 is made up of 11 amino acids. Germline V gene lookup returns CDR1 MNHEY and CDR2 SVGEGT. V lost 2 bases to trimming and J lost 8 bases, with 6 bases between them.

The rearrangement uses TRBV6-2 or TRBV6-3 and TRBJ1-1; D gene uncertain. This sequence originates from a woman younger than 45 with Graves' ophthalmopathy. The sequenced sample was blood. In nucleotides, the CDR3 is TGTGCCAGCAGTTACCGAGAAGAAGCTTTCTTT. Translated, it gives CASSYREEAFF.